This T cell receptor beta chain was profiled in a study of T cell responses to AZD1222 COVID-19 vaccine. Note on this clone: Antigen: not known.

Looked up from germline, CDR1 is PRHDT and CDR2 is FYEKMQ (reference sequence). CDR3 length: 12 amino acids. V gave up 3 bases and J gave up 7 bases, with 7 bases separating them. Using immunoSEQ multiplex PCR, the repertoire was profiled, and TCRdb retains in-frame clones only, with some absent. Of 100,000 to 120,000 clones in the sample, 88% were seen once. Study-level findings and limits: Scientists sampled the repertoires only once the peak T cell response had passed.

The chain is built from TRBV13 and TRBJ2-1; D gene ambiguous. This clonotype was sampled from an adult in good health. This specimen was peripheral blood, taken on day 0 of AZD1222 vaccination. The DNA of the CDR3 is TGTGCCAGCAGCTTGCTCGGGAATGAGCAGTTCTTC. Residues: CASSLLGNEQFF.